These 18 T cell receptor beta chains were all obtained from the same sample, sequenced in a study of metastatic and nonmetastatic thyroid tumors. Until they underwent thyroid surgery, no patient had received any treatment. With MiXCR, TCRdb called clones anew from the PCR reads. The repertoire has about 92,000 clones, about 15% of them found once; the top ten carry roughly 3.9%. Sequenced: blood. The receptors originated from a female donor with papillary thyroid cancer or a benign thyroid nodule (not recorded which). Some clones in this sample may be carry-over from other donors' samples.

This clone was detected many times. This chain uses TRBV6-2 or TRBV6-3 with TRBJ1-1, with TRBD1 as a possible D gene (5 bases). Germline V gene lookup returns CDR1 MNHEY and CDR2 SVGEGT. This CDR3 region has 12 residues. V was clipped by 7 bases and J by 4 bases, with 10 bases between them. The CDR3 coding sequence is TGTGCCAGCATGGGGCTGGGCACTGAAGCTTTCTTT. Its protein product is CASMGLGTEAFF.

Worth noting for this clone: Given a much more abundant clone one base away, this may be a read error. The V and J genes are TRBV20-1 and TRBJ2-5; D is uncertain. Looked up from germline, CDR1 is DFQATT and CDR2 is SNEGSKA (reference sequence). Trimming removed 1 base at V and 2 bases at J, with 8 bases between. This CDR3 has 13 residues. In nucleotides, the CDR3 is TGCAGTGCTAGAGGAGGCCCGCAAGAGACCCAGTACTTC. It codes for CSARGGPQETQYF.

This clone was seen a few times. A much larger clonotype is one base distant, so this may be a read error. The same CDR3 also results from other DNA sequences found in this sample. V is TRBV7-2 and J is TRBJ2-3; D gene ambiguous. The CDR3 is 12 residues long. The germline V gene encodes CDR1 SGHTA and CDR2 FQGNSA. The CDR3 DNA reads TGTGCCAGCAGCCCCCTCCCGGATACTCAGTATTTT. Its translation is CASSPLPDTQYF.

This clone was observed many times. This may arise from a read error, as a much more abundant clone is one base away. This chain connects TRBV6-2 or TRBV6-3 to TRBJ2-7; 7 bases are shared with TRBD2. The CDR3 is made up of 14 amino acids. Looked up from germline, CDR1 is MNHEY and CDR2 is SVGEGT. Unmatched junction bases numbered 7, after V lost 5 bases and J lost 3 bases. The CDR3: CASSGTGGGYEQYF. CDR3 sequence (DNA): TGTGCCAGCAGTGGGACTGGCGGGGGCTACGAGCAGTACTTC.

In its sample, this clone was seen many times. The V call is TRBV20-1, the J call TRBJ2-7; 8 nucleotides line up with TRBD1. V dropped 6 bases and J dropped 3; count of bases not matched to a gene: 7. The CDR3 extends over 13 amino acids. The V gene's germline CDR1 is DFQATT and CDR2 SNEGSKA (reference sequence). As DNA, the CDR3 is TGCAGTGCCCCGGGACAGGCAAACTACGAGCAGTACTTC. It specifies CSAPGQANYEQYF.

Many counts were recorded for this clone. The rearrangement joins TRBV24-1 to TRBJ1-5, with TRBD1 matching over 8 bases. CDR3 length equals 13 residues. V was clipped by 4 bases and J by 7 bases; unmatched bases: 2. The germline CDR1 and CDR2 sequences are KGHDR and SFDVKD. The CDR3 nucleotides are TGTGCCACCAGTGACAGGGGGCTGCAGCCCCAGCATTTT. This codes for CATSDRGLQPQHF.

This clone came up many times. V usage is TRBV30 and J usage is TRBJ2-5; no firm D call. The CDR3 has 11 residues. The V and J ends lost 4 bases and 2 bases respectively, with 5 bases between them. The germline CDR1 and CDR2 sequences are GTSNPN and SVGIG (reference sequence). CDR3: CAWTGQETQYF. In nucleotides, the CDR3 is TGTGCCTGGACAGGTCAAGAGACCCAGTACTTC.

This clone was counted only a few times. Possible read error: a much larger clone is one base away. The chain employs TRBV28 and TRBJ1-2; D is ambiguous. The CDR3 is 14 amino acids. V was pared by 3 bases and J by 4 bases, with 12 bases between. Germline lookup yields CDR1 MDHEN and CDR2 SYDVKM. The CDR3 sequence is CASSFRCPSYGYTF. The DNA of the CDR3 is TGTGCCAGCAGTTTTAGGTGTCCTAGCTATGGCTACACCTTC.

This clone showed up many times. This sequence joins TRBV4-2 and TRBJ1-2; D remains unclear. CDR1 LGHNA and CDR2 YNFKEQ come from the germline V gene. V was trimmed by 0 bases and J by 8 bases, leaving 19 bases between them. The length of the CDR3 is 16 residues. The CDR3 reads CASSQDLKDPSIGYTF. The CDR3 coding sequence is TGTGCCAGCAGCCAAGATCTCAAGGATCCTTCCATCGGCTACACCTTC.

This clone was seen at least ten times. The gene calls are TRBV6-2 or TRBV6-3 and TRBJ1-2, with 9 bases that match TRBD1. Trimming took 5 bases from V and 3 from J; bases not matched to a gene: 7. The CDR3 covers 15 residues. The germline V gene has CDR1 MNHEY and CDR2 SVGEGT. The chain's CDR3 is CASSDGQGNYYGYTF. The DNA of the CDR3 is TGTGCCAGCAGTGATGGACAGGGGAACTACTATGGCTACACCTTC.

This clone was counted many times. V and J are TRBV30 and TRBJ1-2; D ambiguous. The CDR3 is made up of 12 amino acids. Germline loops: CDR1 GTSNPN, CDR2 SVGIG (reference sequence). V dropped 1 base and J dropped 7 bases, with 10 bases sitting between them. In nucleotides, the CDR3 is TGTGCCTGGAGTGCCCCAACTACTGGCTACACCTTC. Protein product: CAWSAPTTGYTF.

As for this clone: A clone one base away is much larger, so this may be a read error. Other DNA variants within this sample encode the same CDR3. The chain has TRBV11-2 and TRBJ2-5, with D possibly being TRBD2 (5 bases). V was clipped by 5 bases and J by 5 bases, with 15 bases between them. The CDR3 covers 14 residues. The germline V gene encodes CDR1 SGHAT and CDR2 FQNNGV. Here the CDR3 DNA reads TGTGCCAGCAGCCCACGGACTGGCTCGGAGACCCAGTACTTC. Its protein product is CASSPRTGSETQYF.

This clone was observed many times. The CDR3 bases are TGTGCCAGCAGTTGGACAGGAGGTTACAATGAGCAGTTCTTC. Amino acids: CASSWTGGYNEQFF. The V call is TRBV6-1, the J call TRBJ2-1; 7 bases align to TRBD1. This CDR3 is built from 14 residues. V was clipped by 5 bases and J by 4 bases; unmatched bases: 5. Germline assignment: CDR1 MNHNS and CDR2 SASEGT.

This clone was found many times. The CDR3 sequence: CASSRRTSGATPCEQYF. DNA for the CDR3: TGTGCCAGCAGCCGACGGACTAGCGGGGCCACCCCCTGCGAGCAGTACTTC. The chain combines TRBV11-2 with TRBJ2-7; 12 positions agree with TRBD2. Germline trimming cut 5 bases from V and 6 bases from J; bases unmatched to any gene: 14. This CDR3 is built from 17 residues. CDR1 and CDR2 (germline): SGHAT, FQNNGV.

This clone was detected a few times. The V gene is TRBV30, the J gene TRBJ1-2; 7 bases line up with TRBD1. The CDR3 has 15 residues. Per the germline V gene, CDR1 is GTSNPN and CDR2 is SVGIG (reference sequence). With 2 bases clipped from V and 0 bases from J, the junction kept 6 bases outside the gene matches. CDR3 protein: CAWSPRDSTNYGYTF. For the CDR3, the DNA is TGTGCCTGGAGTCCCCGGGACAGCACTAACTATGGCTACACCTTC.

Ten or more counts support this clone. The V call is TRBV20-1, the J call TRBJ1-6; 7 bases agree with TRBD1. The junction had 8 bases not matched to a gene; V was cut back by 5 bases and J by 7 bases. Germline CDR1 is DFQATT and CDR2 is SNEGSKA (reference sequence). The CDR3 totals 14 residues. CDR3 protein: CSAQRVGGNSPLHF. The DNA of the CDR3 is TGCAGTGCTCAGAGGGTAGGGGGCAATTCACCCCTCCACTTT.

This clone was seen many times. Germline is not matched at one junction end, which may reflect a read error. V gene TRBV28 combines with J gene TRBJ1-1; a weak D match, TRBD1 (5 bases). Germline loops: CDR1 MDHEN, CDR2 SYDVKM. The CDR3 is made up of 17 amino acids. The CDR3 is CASSSNSLQGGNTKAFF. CDR3 DNA: TGTGCCAGCAGTTCCAATAGCCTTCAGGGAGGGAACACTAAAGCTTTCTTT.

Concerning this clone: A much more abundant neighbour one base away suggests this may be a read error. Other DNA sequences of this sample code for an identical CDR3. The rearrangement links TRBV10-3 to TRBJ2-1, with a tentative D call TRBD1 (5 bases). The CDR3 loop spans 15 amino acids. V was trimmed by 3 bases and J by 6 bases, leaving 15 bases between them. The germline gives CDR1 ENHRY, CDR2 SYGVKD. The CDR3 bases are TGTGCCATCAGTGAATCTATAGGGGCGGTCAATGAGCAGTTCTTC. Protein: CAISESIGAVNEQFF.